The source of this T cell receptor (beta chain) is a study of blood T cells in healthy people across ages. Germline V CDR1 and CDR2: SNHLY, FYNNEI. CDR3 length: 15 residues. Together with a sample-barcoded 5' primer, a J-beta primer mix was included in a second PCR lasting roughly 7 to 11 cycles. TCRdb re-called the 5' RACE reads through MiXCR, storing one row per CDR3 protein. The sample yields 1,500,000 or so distinct CDR3 sequences, almost 60% seen once. Specimen: blood. The rearrangement joins TRBV2 to TRBJ2-5; 8 bases are shared with TRBD1. The DNA end is a closer match to TRBJ2-7, so the J assignment may be wrong. This clonotype was obtained from a man between 18 and 35 years old in good health. The CDR3 region has the DNA TGTGCCAGCAGTCGACAGGGGTCTAGCTCCTACGAGCAGTACTTC. Translated, it gives CASSRQGSSSYEQYF.